This TCR beta chain was found in a study of T cell responses to AZD1222 COVID-19 vaccine. About the research overall: Pooling was applied to second doses at about 4 or about 12 weeks.

Whole-study results and caveats: The peak T cell response came first, and repertoires were sampled only after it. Donors skewed white British and female; clonal diversity was possibly underestimated. A reported finding is that nearly half of spike-specific TCRs target unmutated variant regions.

This clone came up once. Its target is not known. Clones were sequenced by immunoSEQ multiplex PCR, and TCRdb holds only the in-frame ones, with some missing. The table has 100,000 to 150,000 clones, roughly nine tenths seen once. The clonotype originates from an adult in good health. The starting material was peripheral blood, obtained on day 0 of AZD1222 vaccination.

The DNA for the CDR3 is TGTGCCAGTACCCCCTCCGGCGGGGGCACCTACGAGCAGTACTTC. Protein: CASTPSGGGTYEQYF. The chain employs TRBV19 and TRBJ2-7, with D maybe TRBD2 (7 bases). V was pared by 7 bases and J by 2 bases, with 18 bases between. This CDR3 region has 15 residues. Germline assignment: CDR1 LNHDA and CDR2 SQIVND (reference sequence).